This T cell receptor (beta chain) was recovered during a study of spatial heterogeneity in lung cancer. Study as a whole: More beta-chain than alpha-chain sequences were consistently detected.

V trimming: 3 bases; J trimming: 2 bases; junction bases outside the gene matches: 7. CDR3 length: 16 residues. Germline CDR1 is DFQATT and CDR2 is SNEGSKA (reference sequence). TCRdb re-called the 5' RACE reads with MiXCR, one entry per CDR3 protein. The profile shows 4,500 to 6,000 distinct CDR3 sequences, roughly an eighth of them singletons. Time point meaning: sample taken at primary tumor resection. The donors comprised some 70 untreated early-stage non-small cell lung cancer patients. Extraction of whole RNA from tumor, nontumor lung or frozen PBMC preceded unsorted sequencing. This clonotype originated in a female donor with early-stage non-small cell lung cancer. The chain joins TRBV20-1 to TRBJ2-3, with TRBD2 matching 11 bases. The sample here was normal lung tissue next to the tumor, taken at surgery. CDR3 in DNA: TGCAGTGCTAGGCCGGGACTAGCGGCCCTCACAGATACGCAGTATTTT. Translation: CSARPGLAALTDTQYF.